This T cell receptor (beta chain) stems from a study of cytomegalovirus exposure and HLA in healthy donors. About this clone: No antigen is known for it.

Points from the study as a whole: Across donors, presence/absence analyses took sequencing depth to be roughly uniform. Rates of TCR association differed by HLA locus in a later analysis, with DRB1 highest and HLA-C lowest.

CDR3 length: 14 amino acids. In germline, CDR1 is SEHNR, CDR2 FQNEAQ (reference sequence). V was pared by 3 bases and J by 2 bases, with 9 bases between. Primers for the PCR totalled 60 Vbeta and 13 Jbeta. Sequenced by immunoSEQ multiplex PCR; TCRdb stores in-frame clones only, minus some. This table has around 150,000 clones, 79% appearing once. The sample comprised PBMCs. This rearrangement joins TRBV7-9 to TRBJ2-3; a possible D gene is TRBD2 (5 bases). The TCR comes from a man aged 50-60 years in good health and CMV-seropositive. The CDR3 protein is CASSFTSNTDTQYF. The CDR3 nucleotides read TGTGCCAGCAGCTTTACTAGTAACACAGATACGCAGTATTTT.